This record looks at one TCR beta chain sequence and its context. Its specificity is unknown. Per the germline V gene, CDR1 is MNHEY and CDR2 is SMNVEV (reference sequence). CDR3 length equals 12 residues. V was trimmed by 7 bases and J by 16 bases, leaving 17 bases between them. MiXCR was run by TCRdb on the reads, yielding one entry per CDR3 protein. The sample records approximately 500,000 distinct CDR3 sequences, approximately 26% being singletons. This record belongs to a study of T cell repertoires in cytomegalovirus infection. Overall study context: The public TCR beta signatures pointed to both CMV infection and matching HLA type. Findings and caveats of the study: CMV carriers with the relevant HLA were identified by cumulative public TCR beta family frequency. Clonotype analysis showed dominance of the ex vivo response by HLA-C-restricted CMV-specific TCR beta clonotypes.

V is TRBV27 and J is TRBJ1-6, with D uncertain. The clonotype was recovered from a human donor in good health (CMV status not recorded). Some clones in this sample may be carry-over from other donors' samples. Sequenced sample: PBMCs. This CDR3 is CASINLQEQLHF. In DNA, the CDR3 is TGTGCCAGCATCAACCTTCAGGAACAACTCCACTTT.